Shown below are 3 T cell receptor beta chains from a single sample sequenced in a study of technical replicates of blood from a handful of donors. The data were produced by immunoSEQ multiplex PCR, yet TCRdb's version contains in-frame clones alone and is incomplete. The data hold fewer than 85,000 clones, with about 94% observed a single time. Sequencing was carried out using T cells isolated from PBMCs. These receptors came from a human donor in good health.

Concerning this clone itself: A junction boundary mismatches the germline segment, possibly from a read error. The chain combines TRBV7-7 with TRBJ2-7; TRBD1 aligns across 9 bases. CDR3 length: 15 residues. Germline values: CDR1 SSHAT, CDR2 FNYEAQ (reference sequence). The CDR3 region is CASSSGQGISYEQYF. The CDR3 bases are TGTGCTAGCAGCTCAGGACAGGGGATCTCCTACGAGCAGTACTTC. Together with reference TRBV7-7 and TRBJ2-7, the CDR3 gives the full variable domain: GAGVSQSPRYKVTKRGQDVTLRCDPISSHATLYWYQQALGQGPEFLTYFNYEAQPDKSGLPSDRFSAERPEGSISTLTIQRTEQRDSAMYRCASSSGQGISYEQYFGPGTRLTVT.

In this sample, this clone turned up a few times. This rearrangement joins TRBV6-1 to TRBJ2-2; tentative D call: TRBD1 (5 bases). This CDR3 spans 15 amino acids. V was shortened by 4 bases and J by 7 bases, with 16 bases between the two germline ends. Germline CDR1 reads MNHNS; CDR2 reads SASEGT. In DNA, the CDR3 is TGTGCCAGCAGTGTCACGTTAGTCACAGGCGGGGAGCTGTTTTTT. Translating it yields CASSVTLVTGGELFF.

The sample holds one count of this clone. The CDR3 sequence: CASSSPGQGEYGYTF. CDR3 nucleotides: TGTGCCAGCAGCTCGCCCGGACAGGGGGAGTATGGCTACACCTTC. This chain joins TRBV7-2 and TRBJ1-2; 10 bases agree with TRBD1. This CDR3 comprises 15 residues. Germline CDR1 is SGHTA and CDR2 is FQGNSA. J was trimmed by 5 bases and V by 4 bases; bases with no gene match: 7.